One sample yielded the 12 T cell receptor beta chains listed below, sequenced in a study of T cells in Graves' hyperthyroidism and ophthalmopathy. Amplification yielded TCR beta CDR3 regions, with RNA transcripts as the source. First-round RT-PCR with HTBI primers amplified the TCR CDR3 region. TCRdb used MiXCR to reprocess the multiplex PCR reads, holding one entry per CDR3 protein. Among fewer than 450,000 distinct CDR3 sequences listed, about a sixth were seen once. Sequencing was performed on blood. All receptors derive from a woman aged 25 to 39 with Graves' hyperthyroidism that later progressed to Graves' ophthalmopathy.

This chain's CDR3 is CASSPPPGQNYGYTF. The DNA of the CDR3 is TGTGCCAGCTCACCGCCCCCGGGACAGAACTATGGCTACACCTTC. The chain combines TRBV18 with TRBJ1-2, with 7 nucleotides matching TRBD1. The V and J ends lost 3 bases and 2 bases, in that order; junction bases with no gene match: 6. CDR3 length: 15 residues. CDR1 and CDR2 (germline): KGHSH, LQKENI.

This chain uses TRBV6-1 with TRBJ2-1; maybe TRBD2 (6 bases). V lost 11 bases and J 2 bases, leaving 16 bases between the germline ends. Germline V lookup: CDR1 MNHNS, CDR2 SASEGT. The CDR3 runs to 14 residues. CDR3 residues: CAGSGVNTYNEQFF. DNA for the CDR3: TGTGCCGGATCGGGAGTTAACACCTACAATGAGCAGTTCTTC.

There are many counts of this clonotype. The chain employs TRBV11-2 and TRBJ2-7; 7 nucleotides match TRBD1. CDR1 is SGHAT, CDR2 FQNNGV, per germline. The CDR3 extends over 13 amino acids. J lost 4 bases, V lost 3 bases, and 3 bases had no gene match. The CDR3 DNA follows: TGTGCCAGCAGCTTGGGACAGCTTTACGAGCAGTACTTC. Its protein is CASSLGQLYEQYF.

V usage is TRBV7-9 and J usage is TRBJ2-5, with 10 bases lining up with TRBD2. The CDR3 sequence is 15 residues long. Germline lookup yields CDR1 SEHNR and CDR2 FQNEAQ (reference sequence). V lost 5 bases and J lost 5; bases outside the gene matches: 8. The CDR3 DNA reads as TGTGCCAGCAGCCAGAGCGGGGGGGTCGTTGAGACCCAGTACTTC. Amino acid sequence: CASSQSGGVVETQYF.

The chain recombines TRBV7-2 with TRBJ1-2; perhaps TRBD1 as D (6 bases). The V end lost 5 bases, the J end lost 5 bases, and 21 bases lay between the germline ends. Germline CDR1 reads SGHTA; CDR2 reads FQGNSA. CDR3 size: 16 residues. The chain's CDR3 is CASSTLNRALTYGYTF. The CDR3 DNA is TGTGCCAGCAGCACCCTGAACAGGGCCCTCACGTATGGCTACACCTTC. Complete variable domain (other parts from reference TRBV7-2 and TRBJ1-2): GAGVSQSPSNKVTEKGKDVELRCDPISGHTALYWYRQSLGQGLEFLIYFQGNSAPDKSGLPSDRFSAERTGGSVSTLTIQRTQQEDSAVYLCASSTLNRALTYGYTFGSGTRLTVV.

V and J are TRBV7-9 and TRBJ2-3, with D perhaps TRBD1 (5 bases). Germline values: CDR1 SEHNR, CDR2 FQNEAQ (reference sequence). V was cut by 5 bases and J by 4 bases, with 10 bases left in between. The CDR3 has 13 amino acids. DNA for the CDR3: TGTGCCAGCAGCCCAAAGGGGCCAGATACGCAGTATTTT. Its protein is CASSPKGPDTQYF. The complete variable domain, with remaining parts taken from reference TRBV7-9 and TRBJ2-3, reads DTGVSQNPRHKITKRGQNVTFRCDPISEHNRLYWYRQTLGQGPEFLTYFQNEAQLEKSRLLSDRFSAERPKGSFSTLEIQRTEQGDSAMYLCASSPKGPDTQYFGPGTRLTVL.

This clonotype was counted many times. This sequence joins TRBV11-2 and TRBJ2-2; 8 nucleotides agree with TRBD2. Germline CDR1 is SGHAT and CDR2 is FQNNGV. The V segment lost 3 bases and the J segment 0 bases; nucleotides outside the gene matches: 12. The CDR3 extends over 19 amino acids. CDR3 nucleotide sequence: TGTGCCAGCAGCTTCTCCCCCTACGCGGGGGGTTCGAACACCGGGGAGCTGTTTTTT. Translation gives CASSFSPYAGGSNTGELFF.

This clonotype was counted many times. The chain carries TRBV2 and TRBJ2-5; weak D call: TRBD2 (5 bases). Germline V CDR1 and CDR2: SNHLY, FYNNEI. Trimming pared 4 bases from V and 5 bases from J, leaving 5 bases between. The CDR3 runs 11 residues. CDR3 DNA sequence: TGTGCCAGCAGTGGAGGGGAGACCCAGTACTTC. Residues: CASSGGETQYF.

The genes are TRBV19 and TRBJ1-5; D remains unclear. V was shortened by 5 bases and J by 0 bases, with 8 bases between the two germline ends. Germline V gene sequence: CDR1 LNHDA, CDR2 SQIVND (reference sequence). This CDR3 comprises 14 residues. CDR3 residues: CASSGLYSNQPQHF. Here the CDR3 DNA reads TGTGCCAGTAGTGGCCTGTATAGCAATCAGCCCCAGCATTTT.

The CDR3 reads CASSHTHIQYF. CDR3 coding DNA: TGTGCCAGCAGTCACACGCACATTCAGTACTTC. V gene TRBV6-1 combines with J gene TRBJ2-4; unclear D gene. CDR3 length equals 11 residues. Looked up from germline, CDR1 is MNHNS and CDR2 is SASEGT. Trimming pared 5 bases from V and 8 bases from J, leaving 7 bases between.

The chain combines TRBV28 with TRBJ1-5; D might be TRBD1 (6 bases). This CDR3 comprises 15 residues. Germline loops: CDR1 MDHEN, CDR2 SYDVKM. The ends were cut back, 4 bases at V and 5 bases at J, with 15 bases in the middle. CDR3 sequence (DNA): TGTGCCAGCAGTTATACAGGGTTATCGGATCAGCCCCAGCATTTT. Amino acid sequence: CASSYTGLSDQPQHF.

The chain links TRBV20-1 to TRBJ2-3, with D tentatively TRBD2 (5 bases). This CDR3 has 14 amino acids. Looked up from germline, CDR1 is DFQATT and CDR2 is SNEGSKA (reference sequence). The ends were cut back, 0 bases at V and 11 bases at J, with 18 bases in the middle. Here the CDR3 reads CSARDYTQQRGQYF. The CDR3, as DNA: TGCAGTGCTAGAGATTACACCCAACAACGGGGGCAGTATTTT.